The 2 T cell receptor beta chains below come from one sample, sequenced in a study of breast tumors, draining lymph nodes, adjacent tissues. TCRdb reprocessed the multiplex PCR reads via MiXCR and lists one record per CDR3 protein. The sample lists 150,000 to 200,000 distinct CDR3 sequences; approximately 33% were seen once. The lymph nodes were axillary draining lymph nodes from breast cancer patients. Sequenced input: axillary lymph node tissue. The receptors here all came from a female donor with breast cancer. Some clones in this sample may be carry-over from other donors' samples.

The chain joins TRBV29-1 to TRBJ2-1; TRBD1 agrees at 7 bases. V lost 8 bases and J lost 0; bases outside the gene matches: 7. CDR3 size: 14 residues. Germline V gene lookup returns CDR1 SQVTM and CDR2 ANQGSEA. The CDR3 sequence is CSLVGDSSYNEQFF. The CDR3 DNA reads TGCAGCTTGGTGGGGGACAGCTCCTACAATGAGCAGTTCTTC.

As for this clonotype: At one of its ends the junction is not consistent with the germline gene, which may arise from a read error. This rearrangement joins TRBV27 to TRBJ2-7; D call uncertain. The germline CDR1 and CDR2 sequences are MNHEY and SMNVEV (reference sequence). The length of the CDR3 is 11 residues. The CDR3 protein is CTSSFEEEQYF. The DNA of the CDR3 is TGTACCAGCAGTTTCGAGGAGGAGCAGTACTTC.